A single sample gave rise to the 21 T cell receptor beta chains below, sequenced in a study of T cell repertoires in cytomegalovirus infection (dated by TCRdb to the late 2010s). The treatment or condition label here, explained by the study, means: in vitro stimulation with specific CMV peptide epitopes to enrich CMV-specific T cells. The antigens for these receptors are not known. For sequencing, an Illumina HiSeq 1500 was employed. Clones were called with MiXCR by TCRdb after fastp trimmed the public reads at Q25, and only in-frame beta chains were retained. Rows with one shared CDR3 protein collapse into an entry with the most common genes and DNA. The sample table lists fewer than 1,000,000 distinct CDR3 sequences, approximately 30% of them with a count of one. The top ten clonotypes cover under 15% of the sample. The input for sequencing was cultured CD8+ T cells from PBMCs, taken from culture after CMV antigen stimulation. The receptors derive from a human donor in good health (CMV status not recorded). Some clones in this sample may be carry-over from other donors' samples.

This chain joins TRBV7-9 and TRBJ2-1, with D tentatively TRBD2 (6 bases). Trimming pared 4 bases from V and 8 bases from J, leaving 15 bases between. CDR3 length: 14 amino acids. Germline V gene sequence: CDR1 SEHNR, CDR2 FQNEAQ (reference sequence). The CDR3 loop is CASSYPGLGYEQFF. The CDR3 nucleotides read TGTGCCAGCAGCTACCCGGGACTCGGATATGAGCAGTTCTTC.

This clonotype was seen a handful of times. The CDR3 here is CASSQKLAVTYNEQFF. For the CDR3, the DNA is TGCGCCAGCAGCCAGAAGCTAGCGGTAACCTACAATGAGCAGTTCTTC. The chain carries TRBV4-1 and TRBJ2-1; TRBD2 matches at 7 bases. The J segment lost 2 bases and the V segment lost 3 bases, leaving 7 bases of the junction unmatched. The germline V gene has CDR1 MGHRA and CDR2 YSYEKL. The CDR3 has 16 residues.

This clonotype was found many times. CDR3 sequence: CATGHGYGYTF. Written as DNA, the CDR3 is TGTGCCACGGGGCACGGCTATGGCTACACCTTC. V gene TRBV7-9 combines with J gene TRBJ1-2; perhaps TRBD1 as D (5 bases). This CDR3 is 11 amino acids long. Trimming pared 10 bases from V and 4 bases from J, leaving 10 bases between. CDR1 SEHNR and CDR2 FQNEAQ come from the germline V gene (reference sequence).

This clonotype was detected a few times. The J gene is TRBJ2-5, the V gene TRBV7-9; D unresolved. From germline, CDR1 is SEHNR and CDR2 FQNEAQ (reference sequence). CDR3 length: 13 amino acids. V was shortened by 3 bases and J by 3 bases, with 8 bases between the two germline ends. CDR3 bases: TGTGCCAGCAGCTTGCGATCGAAAGAGACCCAGTACTTC. It yields the protein CASSLRSKETQYF.

This clonotype was seen a few times. The chain links TRBV29-1 to TRBJ1-5; 8 nucleotides line up with TRBD1. V gave up 0 bases and J gave up 4 bases; unmatched junction bases: 5. CDR3 length equals 15 residues. Germline-derived CDR1 and CDR2 are SQVTM and ANQGSEA. CDR3 in DNA: TGCAGCGTTGAAGATCCGGGACAGGTAAATCAGCCCCAGCATTTT. It encodes CSVEDPGQVNQPQHF.

This CDR3 is CASSVGQGMGETQYF. CDR3 DNA: TGTGCCAGCAGCGTAGGACAGGGGATGGGAGAGACCCAGTACTTC. The chain has TRBV9 and TRBJ2-5, with 8 bases matching TRBD1. V was clipped by 0 bases and J by 4 bases; unmatched bases: 5. Per germline, CDR1 SGDLS and CDR2 YYNGEE. This CDR3 spans 15 amino acids.

A word on this clonotype: The limits of the CDR3 on the DNA are not certain, so only TCRdb's listed CDR3 is given. The rearrangement links TRBV5-6 to TRBJ2-4; the table's D gene call, TRBD2, was not cross checked with the DNA. The germline CDR1 and CDR2 sequences are SGHDT and YYEEEE. The CDR3 region is 15 residues in length, termini included. CDR3 sequence reads: CTSSFAGGSGSTRDF.

The V and J genes are TRBV5-1 and TRBJ2-1; 13 nucleotides line up with TRBD2. This CDR3 spans 16 amino acids. The V and J ends lost 2 bases and 11 bases, in that order; junction bases with no gene match: 10. Germline V gene lookup returns CDR1 SGHRS and CDR2 YFSETQ. CDR3 sequence (DNA): TGCGCCAGCAGCTTTGGTATGGGACTAGCGGGGCTCCAGCAGTTCTTC. Translated, it gives CASSFGMGLAGLQQFF. The full variable domain, in which reference TRBV5-1 and TRBJ2-1 provide the parts outside the CDR3, is KAGVTQTPRYLIKTRGQQVTLSCSPISGHRSVSWYQQTPGQGLQFLFEYFSETQRNKGNFPGRFSGRQFSNSRSEMNVSTLELGDSALYLCASSFGMGLAGLQQFFGPGTRLTVL.

This chain links TRBV13 with TRBJ2-5; D is perhaps TRBD1 or TRBD2 (5 bases each). CDR1 is PRHDT, CDR2 FYEKMQ, per germline (reference sequence). Trimming took 0 bases from V and 5 from J, leaving 13 bases between them. CDR3 size: 15 residues. The CDR3 loop reads CASSLGGRRDETQYF. The CDR3 coding sequence is TGTGCCAGCAGCTTAGGCGGCCGCCGGGACGAGACCCAGTACTTC.

This clonotype has ten or more counts. CDR3 coding DNA: TGCGCCAGCAGTCCGACAGGGGGCAGCCCCGGGGAGCTGTTTTTT. This codes for CASSPTGGSPGELFF. The V call is TRBV5-1, the J call TRBJ2-2; TRBD1 matches at 10 bases. Looked up from germline, CDR1 is SGHRS and CDR2 is YFSETQ. The junction had 7 bases not matched to a gene; V was cut back by 5 bases and J by 6 bases. This CDR3 has 15 amino acids.

In this sample, this clonotype turned up a few times. The CDR3 spells CASHLGGRGRSNTEAFF. The CDR3 nucleotides read TGTGCCAGCCACCTGGGGGGCAGGGGGCGCTCAAACACTGAAGCTTTCTTT. The chain combines TRBV7-2 with TRBJ1-1, with 8 bases lining up with TRBD1. J gave up 2 bases and V 8 bases, and 16 bases lay outside the gene matches. The CDR3 sequence is 17 residues long. The germline V gene has CDR1 SGHTA and CDR2 FQGNSA.

CDR3 protein: CATSDFSTNTGELFF. CDR3 DNA: TGTGCCACCAGTGATTTCTCCACGAACACCGGGGAGCTGTTTTTT. V gene TRBV24-1 combines with J gene TRBJ2-2; D uncertain. CDR3 size: 15 residues. V dropped 1 base and J dropped 0 bases, with 5 bases sitting between them. The germline V gene encodes CDR1 KGHDR and CDR2 SFDVKD.

V and J are TRBV5-4 and TRBJ2-1; D is uncertain. There are 12 residues in the CDR3. V was shortened by 10 bases and J by 5 bases, with 13 bases between the two germline ends. CDR1 and CDR2 from the germline V gene are SGHNT and YYREEE (reference sequence). The CDR3 DNA is TGTGCCGGGAAGGGTCTGGACAATGAGCAGTTCTTC. Translation gives CAGKGLDNEQFF.

This clonotype was detected only a few times. The gene calls are TRBV19 and TRBJ2-1; 10 bases are shared with TRBD2. The trim removed 3 bases at V and 9 bases at J, leaving 11 bases unmatched. CDR3 length equals 16 residues. Germline V gene data show CDR1 as LNHDA and CDR2 as SQIVND (reference sequence). The CDR3 loop is CASSISWSGGASEQFF. The CDR3 DNA sequence: TGTGCCAGTAGTATCAGTTGGAGCGGGGGGGCAAGTGAGCAGTTCTTC.

The chain uses TRBV6-2 or TRBV6-3 and TRBJ2-1; no definite D call. This CDR3 region has 14 residues. The germline V gene has CDR1 MNHEY and CDR2 SVGEGT. With 6 bases removed from V and 5 bases from J, the gap between germline ends came to 14 bases. The CDR3, as DNA: TGTGCCAGCAGGATTTCGGGTGCCAACAATGAGCAGTTCTTC. This encodes CASRISGANNEQFF.

The chain is built from TRBV7-6 and TRBJ2-7; 7 bases map to TRBD1. The CDR3 totals 15 residues. Trimming removed 1 base from V and 7 bases from J; junction bases left unmatched: 10. Germline V CDR1 and CDR2: SGHVS, FNYEAQ. The CDR3 DNA sequence: TGTGCCAGCAGCTTAGGGACAGGAAATCCGGGGGAGCAGTACTTC. It encodes CASSLGTGNPGEQYF.

The chain couples TRBV18 to TRBJ2-3; the D gene could be TRBD1 or TRBD2 (5 bases each). The CDR3 consists of 13 residues. Trimming took 2 bases from V and 5 from J, leaving 8 bases between them. Germline CDR1 is KGHSH and CDR2 is LQKENI. The CDR3 loop is CASSPDSGDTQYF. CDR3 DNA: TGTGCCAGCTCACCAGACAGCGGAGATACGCAGTATTTT.

This clonotype came up a few times. CDR3 in DNA: TGCGCCAGCAGCTTGGCCGAACAGGGGGAGTACGAGCAGTACTTC. It encodes CASSLAEQGEYEQYF. The genes are TRBV5-1 and TRBJ2-7, with 8 positions matching TRBD1. The CDR3 runs 15 residues. Germline CDR1 and CDR2: SGHRS and YFSETQ. The V gene end was trimmed by 0 bases and the J gene end by 4 bases; junction bases not matched to a gene: 6.

This sequence joins TRBV9 and TRBJ2-1; 10 bases are a match to TRBD1. Germline V gene sequence: CDR1 SGDLS, CDR2 YYNGEE. V shed 4 bases, J shed 11 bases, and the junction held 15 bases outside the gene matches. CDR3 size: 16 residues. The CDR3 is CASSPQPGTGARQQFF. As DNA, the CDR3 is TGTGCCAGCAGCCCCCAACCCGGGACAGGGGCACGACAGCAGTTCTTC. The variable domain in full, with the rest retrieved from reference TRBV9 and TRBJ2-1, is DSGVTQTPKHLITATGQRVTLRCSPRSGDLSVYWYQQSLDQGLQFLIQYYNGEERAKGNILERFSAQQFPDLHSELNLSSLELGDSALYFCASSPQPGTGARQQFFGPGTRLTVL.

This clonotype has a handful of counts. This chain joins TRBV3-1 and TRBJ1-5; D ambiguous. The germline V and J ends were trimmed by 4 bases and 1 base, with 8 bases remaining between them. The CDR3 runs to 14 residues. Germline V gene lookup returns CDR1 LGHDT and CDR2 YNNKEL (reference sequence). The CDR3 DNA sequence: TGTGCCAGCAGCCTTCAACGGAGCAATCAGCCCCAGCATTTT. Translated: CASSLQRSNQPQHF.

The chain recombines TRBV6-2 or TRBV6-3 with TRBJ2-4; D may match TRBD1 or TRBD2 (5 bases each). CDR1 is MNHEY, CDR2 SVGEGT, per germline. CDR3 length: 19 residues. Trimming took off 6 bases at V and 0 bases at J, with 24 bases between the two ends. In nucleotides, the CDR3 is TGTGCCAGCAGCAACCGGGGCAGCCTGTTTGCTTTAGCCAAAAACATTCAGTACTTC. Translating gives CASSNRGSLFALAKNIQYF.